These T cell receptor beta chains were read from a single sample in a study of blood T cell repertoires in COVID-19. Assay used: immunoSEQ multiplex PCR; TCRdb lists only in-frame clones, some missing. The sample has fewer than 450,000 clones; roughly 86% are singletons. The sample taken for sequencing was peripheral blood. These receptors all come from a woman in her 70s with COVID-19, enrolled during active disease. Both conserved end residues are trimmed from each CDR3. For some rows the clone size is stated as once, few or many, or as a class when expanded; others skip it.

abundance: .; v_gene: TRBV6-5; j_gene: TRBJ2-3; CDR3aa: AGRTGFTDTQY
abundance: .; v_gene: TRBV30; j_gene: TRBJ1-2; CDR3aa: AWSLQRSYGYT
abundance: .; v_gene: TRBV7-9; j_gene: TRBJ2-7; CDR3aa: ASSSVSGGSYEQY
abundance: .; v_gene: TRBV15; j_gene: TRBJ2-2; CDR3aa: ATSRALGGELF
abundance: .; v_gene: TRBV10-3; j_gene: TRBJ1-2; CDR3aa: AILRDREDSYGYT
abundance: .; v_gene: TRBV24-1; j_gene: TRBJ2-5; CDR3aa: ATSDLKGRGLETQY
abundance: .; v_gene: TRBV19; j_gene: TRBJ2-4; CDR3aa: ASKKGEGENIQY
abundance: .; v_gene: TRBV6-5; j_gene: TRBJ2-7; CDR3aa: ASSYSGPGSEQY
abundance: few; v_gene: TRBV18; j_gene: TRBJ2-7; CDR3aa: ASSPLGLNEQY
abundance: .; v_gene: TRBV14; j_gene: TRBJ1-4; CDR3aa: ASTSGLGEKLF
abundance: .; v_gene: TRBV12-5; j_gene: TRBJ2-1; CDR3aa: ASGSAGGRYNEQF
abundance: .; v_gene: TRBV7-2; j_gene: TRBJ2-7; CDR3aa: ASSSRTGHVFYEQY
abundance: .; v_gene: TRBV19; j_gene: TRBJ1-5; CDR3aa: ASKVGTGSNQPQH
abundance: .; v_gene: TRBV19; j_gene: TRBJ2-4; CDR3aa: ASSIEGSTTKNIQY
abundance: .; v_gene: TRBV27; j_gene: TRBJ1-4; CDR3aa: ASRSGPTGGALTNEKLF
abundance: .; v_gene: TRBV2; j_gene: TRBJ1-5; CDR3aa: ASIMNRDNNQPQH
abundance: .; v_gene: TRBV2; j_gene: TRBJ2-1; CDR3aa: ASIVTSGGYEQF
abundance: .; v_gene: TRBV9; j_gene: TRBJ1-3; CDR3aa: ASSRERNTIY
abundance: .; v_gene: TRBV19; j_gene: TRBJ1-5; CDR3aa: ASSLGQGAQPQH
abundance: .; v_gene: TRBV10-3; j_gene: TRBJ1-3; CDR3aa: AIRRGDSGNTIY
abundance: .; v_gene: TRBV19; j_gene: TRBJ1-1; CDR3aa: ASSSSKGWANTEAF
abundance: .; v_gene: TRBV5-4; j_gene: TRBJ2-3; CDR3aa: ASSLGLAASSTDTQY
abundance: once; v_gene: TRBV4-1; j_gene: TRBJ1-5; CDR3aa: ASSQPTKSNQPQH
abundance: .; v_gene: TRBV6-6; j_gene: TRBJ2-1; CDR3aa: ASRLDRGRHNEQF
abundance: .; v_gene: TRBV28; j_gene: TRBJ2-7; CDR3aa: ASSLLGQSYEQY
abundance: .; v_gene: TRBV5-4; j_gene: TRBJ2-3; CDR3aa: ASELAGDTDTQY
abundance: once; v_gene: TRBV2; j_gene: TRBJ2-5; CDR3aa: ASSEGTGTETQY
abundance: .; v_gene: TRBV7-9; j_gene: TRBJ1-2; CDR3aa: ASSSAGTGHGYT
abundance: .; v_gene: TRBV6-1; j_gene: TRBJ1-1; CDR3aa: ASSEKRSRTEAF
abundance: once; v_gene: TRBV6-5; j_gene: TRBJ1-5; CDR3aa: ASTGQGGQPQH
abundance: .; v_gene: TRBV5-1; j_gene: TRBJ2-1; CDR3aa: ASSLGGTAYNEQF
abundance: .; v_gene: TRBV30; j_gene: TRBJ2-3; CDR3aa: AWSVGGGGTDTQY
abundance: .; v_gene: TRBV11-2; j_gene: TRBJ1-2; CDR3aa: ASSRTGTGPVRGYT
abundance: once; v_gene: TRBV5-1; j_gene: TRBJ1-5; CDR3aa: ASSLEGGGNQPQH
abundance: once; v_gene: TRBV6-4; j_gene: TRBJ2-3; CDR3aa: ASSDRGLATDTQY
abundance: .; v_gene: TRBV28; j_gene: TRBJ1-1; CDR3aa: ASSLVDRGQAAF
abundance: .; v_gene: TRBV5-4; j_gene: TRBJ2-5; CDR3aa: ASSLYQETQY
abundance: .; v_gene: TRBV5-1; j_gene: TRBJ2-7; CDR3aa: ASSPGLGEQY
abundance: .; v_gene: TRBV30; j_gene: TRBJ1-2; CDR3aa: AWSVQGGQGNYGYT
abundance: once; v_gene: TRBV7-6; j_gene: TRBJ2-5; CDR3aa: ASSLAPLGGRDQY
abundance: .; v_gene: TRBV2; j_gene: TRBJ1-2; CDR3aa: ASSQDSRDGYT
abundance: .; v_gene: TRBV7-2; j_gene: TRBJ1-5; CDR3aa: ASSSRTGSGQPQH
abundance: .; v_gene: TRBV3-1/TRBV3-2; j_gene: TRBJ1-5; CDR3aa: ASSCSPGQGTYSNQPQH
abundance: .; v_gene: TRBV2; j_gene: TRBJ1-1; CDR3aa: ASRGTGGRNTEAF
abundance: .; v_gene: TRBV11-2; j_gene: TRBJ2-7; CDR3aa: ASSLRRGLENEQY
abundance: .; v_gene: TRBV5-1; j_gene: TRBJ1-2; CDR3aa: ASSGTGTGGSNGYT